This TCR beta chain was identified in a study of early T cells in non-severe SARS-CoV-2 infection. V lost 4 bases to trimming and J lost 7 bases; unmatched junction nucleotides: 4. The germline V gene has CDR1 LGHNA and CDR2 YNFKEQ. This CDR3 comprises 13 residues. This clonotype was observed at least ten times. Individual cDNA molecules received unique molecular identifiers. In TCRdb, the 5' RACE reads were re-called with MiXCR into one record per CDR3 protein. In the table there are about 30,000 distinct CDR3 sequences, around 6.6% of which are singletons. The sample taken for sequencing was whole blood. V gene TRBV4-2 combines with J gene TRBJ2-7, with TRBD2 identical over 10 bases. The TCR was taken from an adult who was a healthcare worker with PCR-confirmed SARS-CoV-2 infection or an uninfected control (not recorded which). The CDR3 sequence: CASSPRLAGEQYF. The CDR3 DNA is TGTGCCAGCAGCCCTAGACTAGCGGGTGAGCAGTACTTC.